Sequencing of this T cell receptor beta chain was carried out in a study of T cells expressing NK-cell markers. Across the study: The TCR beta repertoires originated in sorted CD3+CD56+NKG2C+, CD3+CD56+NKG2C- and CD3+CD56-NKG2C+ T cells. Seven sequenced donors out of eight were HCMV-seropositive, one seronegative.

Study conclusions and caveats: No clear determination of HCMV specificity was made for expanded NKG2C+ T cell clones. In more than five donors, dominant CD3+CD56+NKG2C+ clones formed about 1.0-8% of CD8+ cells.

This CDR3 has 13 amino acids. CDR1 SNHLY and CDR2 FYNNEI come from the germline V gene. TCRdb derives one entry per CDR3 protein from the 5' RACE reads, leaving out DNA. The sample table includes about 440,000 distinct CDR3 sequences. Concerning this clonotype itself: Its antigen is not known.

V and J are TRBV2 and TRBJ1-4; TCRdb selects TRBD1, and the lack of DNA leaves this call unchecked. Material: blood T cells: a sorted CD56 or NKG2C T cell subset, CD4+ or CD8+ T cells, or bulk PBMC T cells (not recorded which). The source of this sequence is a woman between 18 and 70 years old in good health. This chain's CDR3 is CASIGGPNEKLFF.